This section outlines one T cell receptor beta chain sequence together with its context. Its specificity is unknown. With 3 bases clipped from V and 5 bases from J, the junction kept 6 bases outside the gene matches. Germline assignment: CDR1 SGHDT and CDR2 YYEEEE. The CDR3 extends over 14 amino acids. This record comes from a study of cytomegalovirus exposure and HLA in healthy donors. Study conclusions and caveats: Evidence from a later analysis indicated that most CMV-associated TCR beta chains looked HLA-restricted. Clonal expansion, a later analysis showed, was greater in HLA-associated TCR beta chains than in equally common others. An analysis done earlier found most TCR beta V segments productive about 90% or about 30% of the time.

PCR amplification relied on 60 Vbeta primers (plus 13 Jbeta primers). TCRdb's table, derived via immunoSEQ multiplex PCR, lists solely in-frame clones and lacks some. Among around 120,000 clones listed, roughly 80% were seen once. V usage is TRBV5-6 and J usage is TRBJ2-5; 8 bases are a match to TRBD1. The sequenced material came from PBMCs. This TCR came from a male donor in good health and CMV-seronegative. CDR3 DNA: TGTGCCAGCAGCTCAGACAGGGGTGGCGAGACCCAGTACTTC. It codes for CASSSDRGGETQYF.